This paragraph reports one T cell receptor (beta chain). Antigen: not known. This could be a read error, since a much larger clone is one nucleotide away. This CDR3 is 16 amino acids long. Isolation of PBMCs was performed on about 9.9 ml fresh peripheral blood. The TCR beta CDR3 regions underwent amplification using RNA transcripts as the source. Initially, a first-round RT-PCR of the TCR CDR3 employed the HTBI primer set. From the multiplex PCR reads, TCRdb called clonotypes with MiXCR, one entry per CDR3 protein. The top ten clones hold roughly 5.5% of a sample with a few hundred thousand distinct CDR3 sequences, approximately 15% of them seen once. The data are from a study of T cells in Graves' hyperthyroidism and ophthalmopathy. General study results and limits: Blood also carried most thyroid clonotypes expanded above 0.001.

The sequenced sample consisted of blood. This sequence joins TRBV12-3 or TRBV12-4 and TRBJ1-3, with a possible D match to TRBD1 (5 bases). The clonotype was recovered from a woman aged 25 to 39 with Graves' hyperthyroidism that later progressed to Graves' ophthalmopathy. The CDR3 sequence is CASSLYQGASGDTIYF. CDR3 DNA sequence: TGTGCCAGCAGTTTATATCAGGGCGCCTCTGGAGACACCATATATTTT.